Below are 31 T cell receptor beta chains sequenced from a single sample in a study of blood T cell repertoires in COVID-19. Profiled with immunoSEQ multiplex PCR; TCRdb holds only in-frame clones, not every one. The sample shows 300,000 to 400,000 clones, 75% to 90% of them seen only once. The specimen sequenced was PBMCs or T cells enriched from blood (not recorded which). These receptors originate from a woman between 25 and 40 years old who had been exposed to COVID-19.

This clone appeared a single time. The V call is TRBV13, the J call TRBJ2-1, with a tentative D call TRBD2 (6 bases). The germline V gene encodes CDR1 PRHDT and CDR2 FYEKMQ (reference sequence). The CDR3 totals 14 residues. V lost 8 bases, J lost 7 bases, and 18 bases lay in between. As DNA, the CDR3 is TGTGCCAGCGGCGGGACTCCTTCGGTTAATGAGCAGTTCTTC. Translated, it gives CASGGTPSVNEQFF.

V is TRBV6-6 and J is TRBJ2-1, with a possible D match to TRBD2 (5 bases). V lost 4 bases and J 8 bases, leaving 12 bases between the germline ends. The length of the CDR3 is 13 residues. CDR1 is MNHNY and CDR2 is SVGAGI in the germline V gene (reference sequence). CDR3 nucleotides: TGTGCCAGCAGTTTACAGACGAGGGATGAGCAGTTCTTC. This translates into CASSLQTRDEQFF.

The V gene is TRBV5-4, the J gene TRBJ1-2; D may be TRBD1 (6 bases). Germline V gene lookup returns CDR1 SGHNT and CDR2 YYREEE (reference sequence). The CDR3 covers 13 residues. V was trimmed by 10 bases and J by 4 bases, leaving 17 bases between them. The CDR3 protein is CAHARKGVYGYTF. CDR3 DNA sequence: TGTGCCCACGCCCGAAAGGGGGTCTATGGCTACACCTTC. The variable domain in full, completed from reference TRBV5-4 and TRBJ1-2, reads ETGVTQSPTHLIKTRGQQVTLRCSSQSGHNTVSWYQQALGQGPQFIFQYYREEENGRGNFPPRFSGLQFPNYSSELNVNALELDDSALYLCAHARKGVYGYTFGSGTRLTVV.

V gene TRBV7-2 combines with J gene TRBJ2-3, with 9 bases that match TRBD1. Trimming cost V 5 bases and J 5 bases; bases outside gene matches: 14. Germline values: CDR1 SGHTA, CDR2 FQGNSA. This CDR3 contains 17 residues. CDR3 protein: CASSTGTGLPPEDTQYF. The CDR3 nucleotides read TGTGCCAGCAGCACCGGGACAGGGTTGCCCCCTGAAGATACGCAGTATTTT.

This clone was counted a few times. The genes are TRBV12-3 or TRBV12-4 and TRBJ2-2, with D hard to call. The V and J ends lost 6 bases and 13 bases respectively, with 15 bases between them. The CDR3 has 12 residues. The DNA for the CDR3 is TGTGCCAGCAGACCGACGGGTCAGTGGCTGTTTTTT. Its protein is CASRPTGQWLFF.

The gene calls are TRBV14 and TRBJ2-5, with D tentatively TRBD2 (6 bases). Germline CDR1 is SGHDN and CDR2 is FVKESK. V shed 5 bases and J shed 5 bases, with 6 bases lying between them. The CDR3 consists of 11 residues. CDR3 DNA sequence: TGTGCCAGCAGCGCGGGGGAGACCCAGTACTTC. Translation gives CASSAGETQYF. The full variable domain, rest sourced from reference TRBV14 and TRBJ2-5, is EAGVTQFPSHSVIEKGQTVTLRCDPISGHDNLYWYRRVMGKEIKFLLHFVKESKQDESGMPNNRFLAERTGGTYSTLKVQPAELEDSGVYFCASSAGETQYFGPGTRLLVL.

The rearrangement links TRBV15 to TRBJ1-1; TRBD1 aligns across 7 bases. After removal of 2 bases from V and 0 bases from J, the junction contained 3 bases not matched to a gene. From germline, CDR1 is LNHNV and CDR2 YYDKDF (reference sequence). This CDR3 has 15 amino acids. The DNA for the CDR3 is TGTGCCACCAGCAGAAGGACAGGATTGAACACTGAAGCTTTCTTT. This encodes CATSRRTGLNTEAFF. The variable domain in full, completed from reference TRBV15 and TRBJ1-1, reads DAMVIQNPRYQVTQFGKPVTLSCSQTLNHNVMYWYQQKSSQAPKLLFHYYDKDFNNEADTPDNFQSRRPNTSFCFLDIRSPGLGDTAMYLCATSRRTGLNTEAFFGQGTRLTVV.

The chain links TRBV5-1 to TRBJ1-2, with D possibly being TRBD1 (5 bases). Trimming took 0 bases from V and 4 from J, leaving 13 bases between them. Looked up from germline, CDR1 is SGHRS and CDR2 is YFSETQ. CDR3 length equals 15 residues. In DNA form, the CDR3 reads TGCGCCAGCAGCTTGGACTCAGGGAAGATCTATGGCTACACCTTC. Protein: CASSLDSGKIYGYTF.

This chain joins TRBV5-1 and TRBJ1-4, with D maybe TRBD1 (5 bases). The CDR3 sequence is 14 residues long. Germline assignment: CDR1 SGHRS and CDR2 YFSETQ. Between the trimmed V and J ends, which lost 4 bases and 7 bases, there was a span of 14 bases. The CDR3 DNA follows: TGCGCCAGCAGCCCGCGGGACGGCCGTGAAAAACTGTTTTTT. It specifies CASSPRDGREKLFF.

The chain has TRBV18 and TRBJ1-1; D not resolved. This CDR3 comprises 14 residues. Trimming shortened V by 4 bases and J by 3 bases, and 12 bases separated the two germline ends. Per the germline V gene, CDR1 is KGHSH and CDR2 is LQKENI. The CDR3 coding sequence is TGTGCCAGCTCACGGCGGGATCTCGACACTGAAGCTTTCTTT. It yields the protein CASSRRDLDTEAFF.

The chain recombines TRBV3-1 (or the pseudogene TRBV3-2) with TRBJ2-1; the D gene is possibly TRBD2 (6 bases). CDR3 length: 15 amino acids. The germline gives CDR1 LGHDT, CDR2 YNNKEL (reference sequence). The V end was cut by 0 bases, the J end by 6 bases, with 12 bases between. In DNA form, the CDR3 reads TGTGCCAGCAGCCAAGACCCGACTAGTCTCAATGAGCAGTTCTTC. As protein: CASSQDPTSLNEQFF.

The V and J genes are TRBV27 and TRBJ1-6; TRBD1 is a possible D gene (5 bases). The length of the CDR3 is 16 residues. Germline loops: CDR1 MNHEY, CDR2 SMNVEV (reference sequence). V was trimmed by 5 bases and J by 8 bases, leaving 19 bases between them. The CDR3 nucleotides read TGTGCCAGCAGTACACACCCGGGGGACTTTTATTCACCCCTCCACTTT. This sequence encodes CASSTHPGDFYSPLHF.

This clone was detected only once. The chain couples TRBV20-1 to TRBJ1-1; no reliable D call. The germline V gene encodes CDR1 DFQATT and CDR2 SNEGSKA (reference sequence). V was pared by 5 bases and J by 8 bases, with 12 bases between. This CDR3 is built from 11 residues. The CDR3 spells CSAAPGAEAFF. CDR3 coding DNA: TGCAGTGCTGCCCCCGGAGCCGAAGCTTTCTTT.

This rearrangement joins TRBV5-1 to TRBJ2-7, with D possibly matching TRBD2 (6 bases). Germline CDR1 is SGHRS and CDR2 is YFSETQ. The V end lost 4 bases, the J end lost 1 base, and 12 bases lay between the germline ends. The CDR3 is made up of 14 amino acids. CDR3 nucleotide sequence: TGCGCCAGCAGCCCCCGCCGGGGGTCCTACGAGCAGTACTTC. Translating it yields CASSPRRGSYEQYF.

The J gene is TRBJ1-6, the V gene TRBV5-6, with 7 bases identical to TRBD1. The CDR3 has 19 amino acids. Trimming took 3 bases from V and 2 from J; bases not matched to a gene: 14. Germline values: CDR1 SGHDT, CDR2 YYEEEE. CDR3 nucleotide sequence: TGTGCCAGCAGCTATAGTATACGAGGGGGCTTGGCCTATAATTCACCCCTCCACTTT. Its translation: CASSYSIRGGLAYNSPLHF. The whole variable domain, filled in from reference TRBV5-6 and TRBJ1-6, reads DAGVTQSPTHLIKTRGQQVTLRCSPKSGHDTVSWYQQALGQGPQFIFQYYEEEERQRGNFPDRFSGHQFPNYSSELNVNALLLGDSALYLCASSYSIRGGLAYNSPLHFGNGTRLTVT.

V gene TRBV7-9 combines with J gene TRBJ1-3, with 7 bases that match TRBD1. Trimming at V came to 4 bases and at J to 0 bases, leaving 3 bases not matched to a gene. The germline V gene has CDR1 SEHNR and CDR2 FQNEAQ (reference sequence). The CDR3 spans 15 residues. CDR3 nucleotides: TGTGCCAGCAGCTCTGGACAGGTCTCTGGAAACACCATATATTTT. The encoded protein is CASSSGQVSGNTIYF.

The CDR3 loop reads CASTLGGGPEFF. The CDR3 nucleotides are TGTGCCAGCACCCTGGGGGGAGGGCCTGAGTTCTTC. The chain employs TRBV12-3 or TRBV12-4 and TRBJ2-1; 7 bases are a match to TRBD2. V shed 7 bases and J 14 bases; nucleotides not matched to a gene: 11. The CDR3 totals 12 residues.

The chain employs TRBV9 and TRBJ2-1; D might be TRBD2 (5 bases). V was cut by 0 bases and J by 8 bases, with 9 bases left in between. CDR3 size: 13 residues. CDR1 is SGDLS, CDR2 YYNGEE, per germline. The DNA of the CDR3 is TGTGCCAGCAGCGTAGAACTAGGCGATGAGCAGTTCTTC. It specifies CASSVELGDEQFF.

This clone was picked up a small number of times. The CDR3 loop is CASRSGGLSLYEQYF. The DNA of the CDR3 is TGTGCCAGCAGGTCCGGGGGACTTTCCCTCTACGAGCAGTACTTC. The chain couples TRBV6-6 to TRBJ2-7; possible D gene TRBD2, 6 bases. Between the trimmed V and J ends, which lost 6 bases and 3 bases, there was a span of 18 bases. Germline CDR1 is MNHNY and CDR2 is SVGAGI (reference sequence). There are 15 residues in the CDR3.

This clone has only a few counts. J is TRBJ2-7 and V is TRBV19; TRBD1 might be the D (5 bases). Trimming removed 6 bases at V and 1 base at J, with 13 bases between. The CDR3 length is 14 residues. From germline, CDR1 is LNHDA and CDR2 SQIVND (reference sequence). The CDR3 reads CASRAGSGSYEQYF. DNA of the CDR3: TGTGCCAGTAGGGCCGGTTCAGGGTCCTACGAGCAGTACTTC.

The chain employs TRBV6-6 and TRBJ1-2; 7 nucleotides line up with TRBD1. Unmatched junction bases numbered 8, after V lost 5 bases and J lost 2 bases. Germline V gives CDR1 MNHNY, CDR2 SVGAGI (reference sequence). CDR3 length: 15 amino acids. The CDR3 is CASSGTVILNYGYTF. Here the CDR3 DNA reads TGTGCCAGCAGTGGGACAGTTATTCTCAACTATGGCTACACCTTC.

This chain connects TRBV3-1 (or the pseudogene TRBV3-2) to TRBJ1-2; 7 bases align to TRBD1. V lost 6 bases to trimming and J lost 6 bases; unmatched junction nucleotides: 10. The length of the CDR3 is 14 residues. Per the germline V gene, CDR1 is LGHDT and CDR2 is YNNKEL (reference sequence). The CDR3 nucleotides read TGTGCCAGCAGAACGACGACAGGGAGGCATGGCTACACCTTC. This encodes CASRTTTGRHGYTF.

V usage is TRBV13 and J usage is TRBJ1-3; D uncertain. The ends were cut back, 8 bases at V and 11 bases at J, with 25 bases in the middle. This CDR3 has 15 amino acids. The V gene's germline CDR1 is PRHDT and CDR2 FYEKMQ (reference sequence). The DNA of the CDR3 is TGTGCCAGCCGAGAAACGGGATTTAGCGAACGGGCCATATATTTT. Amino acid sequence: CASRETGFSERAIYF.

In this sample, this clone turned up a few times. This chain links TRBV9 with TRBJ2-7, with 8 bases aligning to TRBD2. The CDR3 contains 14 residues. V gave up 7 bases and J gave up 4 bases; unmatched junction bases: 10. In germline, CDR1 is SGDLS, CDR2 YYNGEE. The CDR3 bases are TGTGCCAGCGGCCTCGGGGGGGCCGGGTACGAGCAGTACTTC. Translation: CASGLGGAGYEQYF.

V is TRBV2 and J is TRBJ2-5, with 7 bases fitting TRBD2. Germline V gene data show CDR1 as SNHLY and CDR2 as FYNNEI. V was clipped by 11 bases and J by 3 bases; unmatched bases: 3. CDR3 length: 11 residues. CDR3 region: CAGGVEETQYF. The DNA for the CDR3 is TGTGCCGGGGGGGTAGAAGAGACCCAGTACTTC.

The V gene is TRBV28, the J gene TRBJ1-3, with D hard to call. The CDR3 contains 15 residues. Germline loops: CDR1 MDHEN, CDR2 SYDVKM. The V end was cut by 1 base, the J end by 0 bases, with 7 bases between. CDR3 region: CASSLSVHSGNTIYF. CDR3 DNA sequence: TGTGCCAGCAGTTTATCGGTCCACTCTGGAAACACCATATATTTT. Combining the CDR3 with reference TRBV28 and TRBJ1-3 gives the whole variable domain DVKVTQSSRYLVKRTGEKVFLECVQDMDHENMFWYRQDPGLGLRLIYFSYDVKMKEKGDIPEGYSVSREKKERFSLILESASTNQTSMYLCASSLSVHSGNTIYFGEGSWLTVV.

The CDR3 protein is CASSWVAGISTDTQYF. In nucleotides, the CDR3 is TGTGCCAGCAGCTGGGTAGCGGGGATTAGCACAGATACGCAGTATTTT. The chain carries TRBV27 and TRBJ2-3; TRBD2 matches 8 bases. V lost 6 bases, J lost 0 bases, and 8 bases stayed unmatched. The CDR3 runs 16 residues. CDR1 is MNHEY and CDR2 is SMNVEV in the germline V gene (reference sequence).

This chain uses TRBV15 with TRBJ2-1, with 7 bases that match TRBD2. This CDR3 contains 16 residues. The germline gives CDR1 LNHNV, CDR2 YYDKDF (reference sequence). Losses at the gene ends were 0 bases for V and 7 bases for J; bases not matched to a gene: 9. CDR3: CATSRDLGGSSNEQFF. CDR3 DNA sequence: TGTGCCACCAGCAGAGATCTTGGCGGGAGTTCGAATGAGCAGTTCTTC.

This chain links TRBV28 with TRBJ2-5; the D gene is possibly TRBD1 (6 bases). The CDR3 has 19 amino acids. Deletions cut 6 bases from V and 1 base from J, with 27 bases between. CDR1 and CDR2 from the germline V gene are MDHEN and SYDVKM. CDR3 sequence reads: CASRWHGLGAAPLQETQYF. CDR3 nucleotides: TGTGCCAGCAGGTGGCATGGACTGGGGGCGGCACCTCTCCAAGAGACCCAGTACTTC.

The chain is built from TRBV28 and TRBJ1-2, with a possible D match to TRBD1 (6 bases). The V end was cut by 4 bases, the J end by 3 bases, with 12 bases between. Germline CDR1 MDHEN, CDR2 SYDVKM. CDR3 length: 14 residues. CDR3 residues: CASSSYRVYYGYTF. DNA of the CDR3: TGTGCCAGCAGTTCTTACAGGGTCTACTATGGCTACACCTTC.

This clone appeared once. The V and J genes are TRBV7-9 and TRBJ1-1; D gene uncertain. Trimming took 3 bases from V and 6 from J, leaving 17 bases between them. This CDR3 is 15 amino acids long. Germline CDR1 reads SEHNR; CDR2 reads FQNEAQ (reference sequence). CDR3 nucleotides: TGTGCCAGCAGCTTGAGGCAGACTGTAGCCGCTGAAGCTTTCTTT. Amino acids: CASSLRQTVAAEAFF.